The clone carrying this T cell receptor beta chain was counted a few times. What it recognizes is unknown. Combining a sample-barcoded 5' primer with a J-beta primer mix, a second PCR ran for roughly 6 to 12 cycles. Each cDNA molecule, via a template-switch adaptor with 12 random nucleotides, was tagged. TCRdb analysed the 5' RACE reads with MiXCR anew, one entry per CDR3 protein. The sample comprises about 1.7 million distinct CDR3 sequences, about 28% of which are singletons, and over 7% rests with the top ten. This sample was taken from a study of blood T cells in healthy people across ages. On the study more broadly: Capture via template switching afforded approximately one barcoded beta molecule per two T cells.

Trimming shortened V by 0 bases and J by 7 bases, and 13 bases separated the two germline ends. There are 14 residues in the CDR3. Per the germline V gene, CDR1 is SGHRS and CDR2 is YFSETQ. The study, taken as a whole, reports: Roughly linear declines in TCR beta diversity per million T cells occurred with age. Since the PBMCs were unsorted, naive and antigen-experienced cells could not be conclusively compared.

The chain recombines TRBV5-1 with TRBJ1-2; D possibly corresponds to TRBD1 (5 bases). The sample comprised blood. This sequence originates from a woman aged 25 to 39 in good health. This chain's CDR3 is CASSLAGAGAGYTF. The CDR3 region has the DNA TGCGCCAGCAGCTTGGCCGGGGCAGGTGCTGGCTACACCTTC.